This T cell receptor (beta chain) was recorded in a study of naive and memory T cell subsets. Overall study findings and caveats: The power law exponent of TCR abundance differed between naive and memory cells. Each distinct alpha or beta sequence counts as one clonotype. Especially in CD8 cells, naive repertoires contained a few larger clonotypes, possibly CD45RA-re-expressing memory cells.

CD8 T cells were positively selected from what remained after CD4 positive selection. The beta constant-region primer was an equimolar mix of two oligonucleotides covering TRBC1 and TRBC2. Four rounds of PCR amplified the ligated cDNA using nested alpha and beta constant-region primers plus SP2. MiXCR, run by TCRdb on the UMI-ligation and nested PCR reads, gives a single entry per CDR3 protein. The table records roughly 97,000 distinct CDR3 sequences, more than 14% of them present only once. V lost 5 bases and J 0 bases, leaving 18 bases between the germline ends. CDR1 is DFQATT and CDR2 is SNEGSKA in the germline V gene (reference sequence). The CDR3 is 16 amino acids. This clonotype has at least ten counts. Its antigen is unidentified.

This clonotype was obtained from a human donor in good health. Source material: naive CD8+ T cells from blood. The V gene is TRBV20-1, the J gene TRBJ2-3, with D uncertain. The CDR3 here is CSAATATGRSTDTQYF. The CDR3 DNA is TGCAGTGCTGCAACTGCCACGGGCAGGAGCACAGATACGCAGTATTTT.